The 9 T cell receptor beta chains below were found in one sample sequenced in a study of T cells in Graves' hyperthyroidism and ophthalmopathy. Amplified regions were TCR beta CDR3 sequences from RNA transcripts. HTBI primers were employed in a first-round RT-PCR of the TCR CDR3. TCRdb passed the multiplex PCR reads through MiXCR, listing each CDR3 protein once. This table holds fewer than 650,000 distinct CDR3 sequences, 46% found once. Sequencing was carried out using peripheral blood or thyroid tissue (not recorded which). All receptors come from an adult woman with Graves' disease, either hyperthyroidism or ophthalmopathy (not recorded which).

This clonotype was detected only a few times. The chain links TRBV10-3 to TRBJ1-3, with D hard to call. Germline V gene lookup returns CDR1 ENHRY and CDR2 SYGVKD. With 3 bases removed from V and 0 bases from J, the gap between germline ends came to 9 bases. The CDR3 has 15 residues. CDR3 coding DNA: TGTGCCATCAGTGAAGTGGGGATCTCTGGAAACACCATATATTTT. Amino acids: CAISEVGISGNTIYF.

The rearrangement joins TRBV4-2 to TRBJ1-6; 9 bases match TRBD1. Per germline, CDR1 LGHNA and CDR2 YNFKEQ. The CDR3 length is 15 residues. J was trimmed by 7 bases and V by 8 bases; bases with no gene match: 9. The CDR3 nucleotides are TGTGCCAGCTCATCTACAGGGGGCGGGAATTCACCCCTCCACTTT. Protein product: CASSSTGGGNSPLHF.

This clonotype has only one observation. V is TRBV7-9 and J is TRBJ1-5, with D maybe TRBD1 (6 bases). The V end was cut by 2 bases, the J end by 0 bases, with 17 bases between. The CDR3 covers 18 residues. CDR1 and CDR2 (germline): SEHNR, FQNEAQ (reference sequence). CDR3 DNA sequence: TGTGCCAGCAGCTTACTGTGGAGGCCGGGACATAGCAATCAGCCCCAGCATTTT. This gives the protein CASSLLWRPGHSNQPQHF.

This chain uses TRBV5-5 with TRBJ1-2; D is uncertain. CDR1 SGHKS and CDR2 YYEKEE come from the germline V gene (reference sequence). There are 13 residues in the CDR3. Trimming took 4 bases from V and 3 from J, leaving 10 bases between them. The CDR3 DNA reads TGTGCCAGCAGCCCGGACGACTACTATGGCTACACCTTC. This encodes CASSPDDYYGYTF.

The chain employs TRBV7-9 and TRBJ1-2; D remains ambiguous. The V end lost 8 bases, the J end lost 8 bases, and 9 bases lay between the germline ends. Looked up from germline, CDR1 is SEHNR and CDR2 is FQNEAQ (reference sequence). The CDR3 consists of 10 residues. CDR3 residues: CASFGGGYTF. In DNA, the CDR3 is TGTGCCAGCTTCGGTGGCGGCTACACCTTC.

This clonotype was found a few times. The chain has TRBV12-3 or TRBV12-4 and TRBJ1-1; no firm D call. V lost 6 bases to trimming and J lost 7 bases, with 12 bases between them. The CDR3 is 12 residues long. CDR3: CASSYPLGEAFF. The CDR3 DNA sequence: TGTGCCAGCAGCTATCCCTTGGGTGAAGCTTTCTTT.

V gene TRBV14 combines with J gene TRBJ1-4; 9 bases are a match to TRBD1. The ends lost 4 bases at V and 8 bases at J; junction bases unmatched: 2. Germline CDR1 and CDR2: SGHDN and FVKESK. This CDR3 comprises 13 residues. This chain's CDR3 is CASSRGTGEKLFF. In DNA, the CDR3 is TGTGCCAGCAGCCGAGGGACAGGGGAAAAACTGTTTTTT.

The gene calls are TRBV7-3 and TRBJ2-2; no clear D gene. The germline gives CDR1 SGHTA, CDR2 FQGTGA. This CDR3 has 11 residues. Trimming left V 8 bases short and J 6 bases short, with 7 bases between. The CDR3 coding sequence is TGTGCCAGCGCTCTTCCCGGGGAGCTGTTTTTT. This gives the protein CASALPGELFF.

In the case of this clonotype: Since a much larger clone is just one base distant, this may be a read error. The rearrangement uses TRBV5-1 and TRBJ2-2; 7 nucleotides match TRBD1. Germline CDR1 reads SGHRS; CDR2 reads YFSETQ. The CDR3 runs to 16 residues. DNA for the CDR3: TGCGCCAGCAGCCCCACTCCACAGGGGTCCACCGAGGAGCTGTTTTTT. Protein: CASSPTPQGSTEELFF.